This T cell receptor (beta chain) appears in the sequencing data of a study of blood T cell repertoires in COVID-19. The wider study: T cells, B-cell-depleted T cells, or PBMCs supplied cDNA or gDNA.

Trimming removed 2 bases from V and 2 bases from J; junction bases left unmatched: 5. This CDR3 is 17 amino acids long. The germline V gene has CDR1 KGHSH and CDR2 LQKENI. Libraries were prepared by immunoSEQ multiplex PCR; TCRdb keeps only in-frame clonotypes and omits some of them. The sample includes around 100,000 clones, about nine tenths of them seen just once. The chain joins TRBV18 to TRBJ2-5; TRBD2 agrees at 13 bases. The source of this sequence is a man aged 35 to 55 with acute or convalescent COVID-19. The sequenced material came from peripheral blood. CDR3 bases: TGTGCCAGCTCACCAGGGACTAGCGGGGCCCGGCAAGAGACCCAGTACTTC. As protein: CASSPGTSGARQETQYF.